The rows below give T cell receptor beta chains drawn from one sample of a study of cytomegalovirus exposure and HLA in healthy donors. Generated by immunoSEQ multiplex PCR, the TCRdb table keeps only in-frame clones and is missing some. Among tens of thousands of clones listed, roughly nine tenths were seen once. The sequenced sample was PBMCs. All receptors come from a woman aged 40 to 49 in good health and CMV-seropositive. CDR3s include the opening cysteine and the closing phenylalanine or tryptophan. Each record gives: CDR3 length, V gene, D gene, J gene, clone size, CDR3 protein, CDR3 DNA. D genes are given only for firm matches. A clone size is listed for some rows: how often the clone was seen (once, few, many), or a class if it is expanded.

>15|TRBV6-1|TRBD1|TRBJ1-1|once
CASSERTGANTEAFF
TGTGCCAGCAGTGAAAGGACAGGAGCGAACACTGAAGCTTTCTTT
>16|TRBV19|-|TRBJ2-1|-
CASSPGSHRANNEQFF
TGTGCCAGTAGCCCCGGATCTCACAGGGCGAACAATGAGCAGTTCTTC
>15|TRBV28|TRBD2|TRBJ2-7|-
CASRASGASSYEQYF
TGTGCCAGCAGGGCTAGCGGGGCCAGCTCCTACGAGCAGTACTTC
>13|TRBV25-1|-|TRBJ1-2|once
CASSEFNREVYTF
TGTGCCAGCAGTGAATTTAACCGGGAGGTCTACACCTTC
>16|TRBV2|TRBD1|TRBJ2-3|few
CASFAQGANRTDTQYF
TGTGCCAGCTTTGCGCAGGGGGCTAACAGAACAGATACGCAGTATTTT
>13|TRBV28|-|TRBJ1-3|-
CASSRTTGNTIYF
TGTGCCAGTAGCCGGACAACCGGAAACACCATATATTTT
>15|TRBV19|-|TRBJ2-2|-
CASSIVRDTTGELFF
TGTGCCAGTAGTATAGTTCGGGATACCACCGGGGAGCTGTTTTTT
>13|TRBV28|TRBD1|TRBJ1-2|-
CASSLNRGQGYTF
TGTGCCAGCAGTTTGAACAGGGGGCAAGGCTACACCTTC
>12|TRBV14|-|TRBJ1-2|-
CASSLGNYGYTF
TGTGCCAGCAGCCTCGGGAACTATGGCTACACCTTC
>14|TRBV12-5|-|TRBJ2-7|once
CASATGPRPSEQYF
TGTGCTAGTGCAACCGGTCCTAGACCGTCCGAGCAGTACTTC
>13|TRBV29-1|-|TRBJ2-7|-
CSVMGGATYEQYF
TGCAGCGTAATGGGGGGGGCCACCTACGAGCAGTACTTC
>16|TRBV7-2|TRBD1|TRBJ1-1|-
CASSPTGGTRLSEAFF
TGTGCCAGCAGCCCGACAGGGGGCACGAGATTATCTGAAGCTTTCTTT
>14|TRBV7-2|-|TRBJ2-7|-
CASSTDSSSYEQYF
TGTGCCAGCAGCACCGATTCCAGCTCCTACGAGCAGTACTTC
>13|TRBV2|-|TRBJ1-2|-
CASRTDLNYGYTF
TGTGCCAGCAGGACAGATCTTAACTATGGCTACACCTTC
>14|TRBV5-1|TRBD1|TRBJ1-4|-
CASSPGGGIEKLFF
TGCGCCAGCAGCCCAGGGGGCGGCATCGAAAAACTGTTTTTT
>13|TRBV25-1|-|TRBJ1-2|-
CASSATGLIGYTF
TGTGCCAGCAGTGCCACAGGGTTAATTGGCTACACCTTC
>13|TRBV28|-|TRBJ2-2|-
CASSFVDTGELFF
TGTGCCAGCAGTTTCGTCGACACCGGGGAGCTGTTTTTT
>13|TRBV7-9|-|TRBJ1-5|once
CASSAAGIQPQHF
TGTGCCAGCAGCGCAGCAGGGATCCAGCCCCAGCATTTT
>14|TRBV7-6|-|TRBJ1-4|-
CASSIAGGNEKLFF
TGTGCCAGCAGCATCGCCGGGGGGAATGAAAAACTGTTTTTT
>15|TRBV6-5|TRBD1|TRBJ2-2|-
CASRGQASIAGELFF
TGTGCCAGCAGAGGACAGGCGTCTATTGCCGGGGAGCTGTTTTTT
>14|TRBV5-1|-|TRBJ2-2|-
CASSVDRSDGELFF
TGCGCCAGCAGCGTCGACAGGAGCGACGGGGAGCTGTTTTTT
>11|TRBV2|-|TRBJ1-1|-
CASHIYTEAFF
TGTGCCAGCCACATCTACACTGAAGCTTTCTTT
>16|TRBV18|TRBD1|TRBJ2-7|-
CASSFTGQASSYEQYF
TGTGCCAGCTCATTTACCGGACAGGCGAGCTCCTACGAGCAGTACTTC
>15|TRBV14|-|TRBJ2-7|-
CASSPLGVSSYEQYF
TGTGCCAGCAGCCCGCTCGGGGTTAGCTCCTACGAGCAGTACTTC
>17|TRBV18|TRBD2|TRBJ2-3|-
CASSPPLTSGDSDTQYF
TGTGCCAGCTCACCACCATTGACTAGCGGGGATAGCGATACGCAGTATTTT
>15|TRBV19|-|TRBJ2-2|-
CASSINSGSFGELFF
TGTGCCAGTAGTATTAACTCCGGTTCTTTCGGGGAGCTGTTTTTT
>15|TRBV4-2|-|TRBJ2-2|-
CASSQDFLVTGELFF
TGTGCCAGCAGCCAAGATTTCTTAGTCACCGGGGAGCTGTTTTTT
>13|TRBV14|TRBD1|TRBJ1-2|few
CASSQGQGVGYTF
TGTGCCAGCAGCCAAGGGCAGGGGGTTGGCTACACCTTC
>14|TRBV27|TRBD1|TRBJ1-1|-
CASSQDRVWTEAFF
TGTGCCAGCAGCCAGGACAGGGTCTGGACTGAAGCTTTCTTT
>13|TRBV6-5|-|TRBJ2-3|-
CASYRDDTDTQYF
TGTGCCAGTTACAGGGATGACACAGATACGCAGTATTTT
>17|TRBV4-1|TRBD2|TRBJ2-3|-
CASSRGEASGRSDTQYF
TGCGCCAGCAGCCGGGGTGAAGCTAGCGGGAGGTCCGATACGCAGTATTTT
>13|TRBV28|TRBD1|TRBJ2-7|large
CASAGTGYGEQYF
TGTGCCAGCGCCGGGACAGGGTATGGCGAGCAGTACTTC
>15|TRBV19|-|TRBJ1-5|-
CASSNQRGSNQPQHF
TGTGCCAGTAGTAATCAACGGGGGAGCAATCAGCCCCAGCATTTT